What follows are 9 T cell receptor beta chains derived from one specimen sequenced in a study of T cells in Graves' hyperthyroidism and ophthalmopathy. Researchers amplified the TCR beta CDR3 regions from RNA transcripts. A set of HTBI primers served as the primers for a first-round RT-PCR of the TCR CDR3. TCRdb reanalysed the multiplex PCR reads using MiXCR and keeps one entry per CDR3 protein. The table shows about 400,000 distinct CDR3 sequences, with roughly 15% occurring only once. Material for sequencing was blood. These receptors were taken from a woman in her twenties or thirties with Graves' ophthalmopathy.

This clonotype was seen ten or more times. CDR3 in DNA: TGTGCCACCAGTGATGGTCCCGGGGAGACCCAGTACTTC. This sequence encodes CATSDGPGETQYF. This rearrangement joins TRBV24-1 to TRBJ2-5; D is undetermined. V was pared by 3 bases and J by 5 bases, with 9 bases between. This CDR3 has 13 amino acids. The germline gives CDR1 KGHDR, CDR2 SFDVKD.

With regard to this clonotype: Given a much more abundant clone one base away, this may be a read error. V usage is TRBV6-2 or TRBV6-3 and J usage is TRBJ1-1; D uncertain. The CDR3 covers 13 residues. Germline V gene sequence: CDR1 MNHEY, CDR2 SVGEGT. As DNA, the CDR3 is TGTGCCACCGCCCGAGAGTTTTGGACTGAAGCTCTCTTT. Protein product: CATAREFWTEALF.

This clonotype was counted at least ten times. J is TRBJ2-7 and V is TRBV27, with TRBD1 identical over 9 bases. The CDR3 is 13 residues long. Germline trimming cut 3 bases from V and 6 bases from J; bases unmatched to any gene: 3. CDR1 and CDR2 (germline): MNHEY, SMNVEV (reference sequence). CDR3 loop: CASSLKGQGEQYF. The CDR3 coding sequence is TGTGCCAGCAGTTTGAAGGGACAGGGCGAGCAGTACTTC.

The genes are TRBV29-1 and TRBJ2-1; D ambiguous. Germline CDR1 reads SQVTM; CDR2 reads ANQGSEA. The CDR3 contains 13 residues. Trimming took off 3 bases at V and 6 bases at J, with 12 bases between the two ends. CDR3 residues: CSVDEASGNEQFF. CDR3 DNA: TGCAGCGTTGACGAGGCGTCCGGCAATGAGCAGTTCTTC.

This clonotype was counted ten times or more. This rearrangement joins TRBV2 to TRBJ1-2; 12 bases are shared with TRBD1. Germline assignment: CDR1 SNHLY and CDR2 FYNNEI. CDR3 size: 13 residues. Germline trimming cut 4 bases from V and 13 bases from J; bases unmatched to any gene: 7. CDR3 bases: TGTGCCAGCAGTGTTCGGGGACAGGGGGCATTCACCTTC. Its protein is CASSVRGQGAFTF.

At least ten counts were recorded for this clonotype. V is TRBV18 and J is TRBJ1-5; 10 nucleotides align to TRBD1. The CDR3 loop spans 18 amino acids. CDR1 KGHSH and CDR2 LQKENI come from the germline V gene. V lost 5 bases, J lost 0 bases, and 10 bases stayed unmatched. CDR3 region: CASSGSGQGPYSNQPQHF. The CDR3 DNA reads TGTGCCAGCTCAGGCTCGGGACAGGGGCCATATAGCAATCAGCCCCAGCATTTT.

In regard to this clonotype: A much larger clone is a single base away; this may be a read error. The CDR3 sequence is CASSLQANSLLHF. Written as DNA, the CDR3 is TGTGCCAGCAGTTTACAGGCGAATTCACTCCTCCACTTT. This sequence joins TRBV6-5 and TRBJ1-6, with a tentative D call TRBD1 (5 bases). The length of the CDR3 is 13 residues. CDR1 and CDR2 (germline): MNHEY, SVGAGI.

In this sample, this clonotype turned up many times. This chain uses TRBV28 with TRBJ1-1; no clear D gene. The germline V gene encodes CDR1 MDHEN and CDR2 SYDVKM. Trimming took off 4 bases at V and 11 bases at J, with 11 bases between the two ends. This CDR3 is built from 11 residues. The CDR3 reads CASSSRVSAFF. In DNA form, the CDR3 reads TGTGCCAGCAGTTCAAGGGTTTCCGCTTTCTTT.

At least ten counts were recorded for this clonotype. The chain carries TRBV11-2 and TRBJ2-5; D could derive from TRBD1 or TRBD2 (5 bases each). In germline, CDR1 is SGHAT, CDR2 FQNNGV. This CDR3 has 16 residues. V lost 2 bases and J lost 5, with 18 bases in between. The DNA of the CDR3 is TGTGCCAGCAGCTTATTAGGGGAGAAACTCGTGGAGACCCAGTACTTC. It yields the protein CASSLLGEKLVETQYF.